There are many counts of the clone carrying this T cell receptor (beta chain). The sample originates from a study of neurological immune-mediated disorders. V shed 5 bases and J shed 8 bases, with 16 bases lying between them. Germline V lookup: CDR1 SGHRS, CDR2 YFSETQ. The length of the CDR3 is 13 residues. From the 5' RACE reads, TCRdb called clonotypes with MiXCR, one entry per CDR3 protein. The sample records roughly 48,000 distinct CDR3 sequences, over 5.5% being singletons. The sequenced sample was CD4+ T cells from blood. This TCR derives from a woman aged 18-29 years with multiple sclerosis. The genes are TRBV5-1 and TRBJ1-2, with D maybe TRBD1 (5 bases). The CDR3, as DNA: TGCGCCAGCAGAACGGGGCAGGGCAACGGCTACACCTTC. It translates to CASRTGQGNGYTF.